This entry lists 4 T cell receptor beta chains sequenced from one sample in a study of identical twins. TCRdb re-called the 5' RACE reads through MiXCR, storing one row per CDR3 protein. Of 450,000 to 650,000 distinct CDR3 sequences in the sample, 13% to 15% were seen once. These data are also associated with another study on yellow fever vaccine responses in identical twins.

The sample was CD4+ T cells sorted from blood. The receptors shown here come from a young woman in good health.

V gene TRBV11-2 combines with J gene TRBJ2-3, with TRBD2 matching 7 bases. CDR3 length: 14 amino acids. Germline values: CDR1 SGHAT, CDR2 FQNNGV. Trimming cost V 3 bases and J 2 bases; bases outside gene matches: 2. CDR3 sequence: CASSFSGDTDTQYF. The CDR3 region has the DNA TGTGCCAGCAGCTTCAGCGGGGACACAGATACGCAGTATTTT. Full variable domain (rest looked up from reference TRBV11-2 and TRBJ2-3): EAGVAQSPRYKIIEKRQSVAFWCNPISGHATLYWYQQILGQGPKLLIQFQNNGVVDDSQLPKDRFSAERLKGVDSTLKIQPAKLEDSAVYLCASSFSGDTDTQYFGPGTRLTVL.

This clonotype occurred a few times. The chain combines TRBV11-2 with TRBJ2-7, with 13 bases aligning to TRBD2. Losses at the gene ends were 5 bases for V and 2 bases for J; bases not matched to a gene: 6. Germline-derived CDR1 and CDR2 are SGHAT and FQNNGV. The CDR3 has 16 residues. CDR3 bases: TGTGCCAGCAGCCCAAGAACTAGCGGGAGGGCCTACGAGCAGTACTTC. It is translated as CASSPRTSGRAYEQYF.

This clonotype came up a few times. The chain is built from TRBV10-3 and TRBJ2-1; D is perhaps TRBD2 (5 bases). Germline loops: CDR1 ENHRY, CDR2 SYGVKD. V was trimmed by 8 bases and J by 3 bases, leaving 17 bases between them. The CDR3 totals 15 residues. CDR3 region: CAIGFSAENYNEQFF. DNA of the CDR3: TGTGCCATCGGTTTTTCAGCGGAGAACTACAATGAGCAGTTCTTC.

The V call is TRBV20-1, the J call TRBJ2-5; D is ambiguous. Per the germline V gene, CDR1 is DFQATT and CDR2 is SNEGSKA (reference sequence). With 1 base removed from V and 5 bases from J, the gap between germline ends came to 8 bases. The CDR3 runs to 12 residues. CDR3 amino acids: CSARGQAETQYF. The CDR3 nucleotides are TGCAGTGCTAGAGGGCAGGCGGAGACCCAGTACTTC.